The clone carrying this T cell receptor beta chain was counted a few times. Antigen: not known. This entry is derived from a study of T-cell reconstitution after alpha-beta-depleted transplantation in children. TCRbeta library preparation incorporated unique molecular identifiers. TCRdb re-derived calls from the PCR reads in MiXCR, one entry per CDR3 protein. Among 220,000 or so distinct CDR3 sequences listed, under 9.5% were seen once. The study's findings and limits: Several hundred expanded graft clones reportedly supplied alpha-beta T cells about two months after transplant.

V was clipped by 6 bases and J by 5 bases; unmatched bases: 13. The CDR3 covers 15 residues. This clonotype originated in a male patient younger than 18 who had a stem cell transplant for acute lymphoblastic leukemia, so the T cells may come from the graft donor. This chain joins TRBV12-3 or TRBV12-4 and TRBJ2-7, with 7 bases that match TRBD2. The sample in question was PBMCs, mostly from graft donor cells, obtained 180 days after TCRalphabeta/CD19-depleted stem cell transplant. In DNA form, the CDR3 reads TGTGCCAGCAGCTCGACTAGCCCCGGAGGTGACGAGCAGTACTTC. It is translated as CASSSTSPGGDEQYF.